This entry is about one T cell receptor beta chain. The data stem from a study of blood T cell repertoires in COVID-19. About the study: COVID-19 samples collected from the United States, Italy and Spain covered acute and convalescent phases. In each case, the material was cDNA or gDNA derived from T cells, B-cell-depleted T cells, or PBMCs.

Per the study methods: The assay estimated nucleated cells by amplifying reference gene primers. The protocol was immunoSEQ multiplex PCR, while the TCRdb copy is restricted to in-frame clones and leaves out a portion. For V, J and clone size, that table is used; D and trimming come from the DNA. This table holds 200,000 or so clones, 75% to 90% found once. CDR3 length: 17 residues. The trim removed 4 bases at V and 3 bases at J, leaving 9 bases unmatched. The V gene's germline CDR1 is SGHRS and CDR2 YFSETQ. The TCR comes from a man aged 70-80 years with active or convalescent COVID-19. The chain links TRBV5-1 to TRBJ2-6, with 8 positions matching TRBD1. Sequences were obtained from peripheral blood. The CDR3 DNA sequence: TGCGCCAGCAGCACCAATCAGGGGGCGGTTGGGGCCAACGTCCTGACTTTC. This translates into CASSTNQGAVGANVLTF.